This TCR beta chain originates from a study of blood T cell repertoires in COVID-19. Study-wide context: Samples representing acute and convalescent COVID-19 were sourced from the United States, Italy and Spain. PBMCs, B-cell-depleted T cells, or T cells were the source of the cDNA or gDNA that made up the material.

Germline CDR1 is LNHDA and CDR2 is SQIVND (reference sequence). The CDR3 runs 13 residues. As processed by the authors: Reference gene primer amplification yielded estimated nucleated cell counts. The method was immunoSEQ multiplex PCR; TCRdb's version includes in-frame clones alone and lacks a portion of them. V and J calls and clone size follow that table, whereas D and trimming were derived from the DNA. Among about 87,000 clones listed, around 83% were seen once. The chain carries TRBV19 and TRBJ1-6, with 8 bases that match TRBD1. The sequenced material came from peripheral blood. The receptor was derived from a woman in her sixties with acute or convalescent COVID-19. The CDR3 region has the DNA TGTGCGTCAGGAGACAGGGGTGGTTCACCCCTCCACTTT. Amino acid sequence: CASGDRGGSPLHF.